This T cell receptor (beta chain) was recorded in a study of cytomegalovirus exposure and HLA in healthy donors. As for the study in general: Prior work identified more than 90 million unique TCR beta sequences in around 170 million T cells.

PCR amplification relied on 60 Vbeta primers (plus 13 Jbeta primers). Clones were sequenced by immunoSEQ multiplex PCR, and TCRdb holds only the in-frame ones, with some missing. The sample lists roughly 120,000 clones, around 82% occurring once. This CDR3 spans 16 amino acids. The V end was cut by 5 bases, the J end by 2 bases, with 18 bases between. The germline CDR1 and CDR2 sequences are SGHTA and FQGNSA. The TCR comes from a man in his forties or fifties in good health and CMV-seronegative. Sequencing was done on a sample of PBMCs. This chain uses TRBV7-2 with TRBJ1-2; D remains ambiguous. CDR3 nucleotides: TGTGCCAGCAGCCCCGGAGGCGCAGGAAGAAACTATGGCTACACCTTC. It codes for CASSPGGAGRNYGYTF.